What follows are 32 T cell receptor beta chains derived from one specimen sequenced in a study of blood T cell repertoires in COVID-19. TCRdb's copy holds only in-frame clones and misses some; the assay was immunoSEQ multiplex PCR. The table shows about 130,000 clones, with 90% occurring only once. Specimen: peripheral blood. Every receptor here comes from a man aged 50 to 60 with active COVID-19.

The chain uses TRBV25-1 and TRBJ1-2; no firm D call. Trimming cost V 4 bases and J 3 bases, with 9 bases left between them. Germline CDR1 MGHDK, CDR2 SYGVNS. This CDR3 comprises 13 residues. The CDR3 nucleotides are TGTGCCAGCAGTGCTGGGCTCTACTATGGCTACACCTTC. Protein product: CASSAGLYYGYTF.

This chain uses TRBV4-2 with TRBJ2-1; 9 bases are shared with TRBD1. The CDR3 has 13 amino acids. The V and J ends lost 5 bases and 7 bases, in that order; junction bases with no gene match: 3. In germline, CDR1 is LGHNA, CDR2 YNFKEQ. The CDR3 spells CASSKQGANEQFF. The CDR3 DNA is TGTGCCAGCAGCAAACAGGGGGCAAATGAGCAGTTCTTC.

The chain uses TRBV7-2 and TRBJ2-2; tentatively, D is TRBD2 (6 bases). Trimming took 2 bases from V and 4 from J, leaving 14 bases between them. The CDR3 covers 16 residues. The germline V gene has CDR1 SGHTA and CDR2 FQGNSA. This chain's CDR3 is CASSLNGRFVTGELFF. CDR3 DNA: TGTGCCAGCAGCTTAAACGGGAGATTTGTCACCGGGGAGCTGTTTTTT.

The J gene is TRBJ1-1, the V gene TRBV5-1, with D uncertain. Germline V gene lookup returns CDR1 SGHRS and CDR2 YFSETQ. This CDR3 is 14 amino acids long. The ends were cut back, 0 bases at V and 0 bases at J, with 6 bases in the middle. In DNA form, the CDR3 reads TGCGCCAGCAGCTTGGGGGCTCTGAACACTGAAGCTTTCTTT. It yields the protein CASSLGALNTEAFF.

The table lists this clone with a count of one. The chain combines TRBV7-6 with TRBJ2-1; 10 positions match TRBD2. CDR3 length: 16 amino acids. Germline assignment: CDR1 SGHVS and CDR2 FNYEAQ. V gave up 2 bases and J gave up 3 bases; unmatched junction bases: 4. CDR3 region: CASSLLASGSYNEQFF. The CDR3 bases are TGTGCCAGCAGCTTATTGGCTAGCGGGAGCTACAATGAGCAGTTCTTC.

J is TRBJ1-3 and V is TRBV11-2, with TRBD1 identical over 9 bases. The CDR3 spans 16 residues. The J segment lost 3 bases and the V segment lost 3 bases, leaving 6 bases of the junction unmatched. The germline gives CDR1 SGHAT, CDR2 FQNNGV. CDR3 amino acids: CASSLAGTGNGNTIYF. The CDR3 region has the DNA TGTGCCAGCAGCTTGGCCGGGACAGGGAATGGAAACACCATATATTTT.

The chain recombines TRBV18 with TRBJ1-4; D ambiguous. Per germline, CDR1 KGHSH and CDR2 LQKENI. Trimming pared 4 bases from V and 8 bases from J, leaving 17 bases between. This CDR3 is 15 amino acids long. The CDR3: CASSLPPETGEKLFF. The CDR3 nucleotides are TGTGCCAGCTCACTCCCTCCGGAGACCGGGGAAAAACTGTTTTTT.

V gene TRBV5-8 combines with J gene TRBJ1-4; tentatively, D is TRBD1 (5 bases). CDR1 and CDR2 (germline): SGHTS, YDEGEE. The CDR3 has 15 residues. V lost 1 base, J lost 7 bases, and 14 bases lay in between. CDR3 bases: TGTGCCAGCAGCTTGATAAGGGGATTTCGTGAAAAACTGTTTTTT. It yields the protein CASSLIRGFREKLFF.

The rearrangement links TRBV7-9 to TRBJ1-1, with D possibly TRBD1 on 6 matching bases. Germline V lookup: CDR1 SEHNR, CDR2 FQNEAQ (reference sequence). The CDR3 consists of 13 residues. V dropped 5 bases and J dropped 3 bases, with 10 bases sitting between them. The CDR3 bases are TGTGCCAGCAGCCCTTGGACAGACACTGAAGCTTTCTTT. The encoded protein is CASSPWTDTEAFF.

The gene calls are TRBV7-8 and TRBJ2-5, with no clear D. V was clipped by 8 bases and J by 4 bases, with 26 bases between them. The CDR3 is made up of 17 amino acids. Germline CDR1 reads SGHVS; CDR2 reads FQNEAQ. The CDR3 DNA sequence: TGTGCCAGCGAGTCCTATGGTTATAGCTGGTCTCGAGAGACCCAGTACTTC. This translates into CASESYGYSWSRETQYF.

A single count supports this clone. The CDR3 spells CSASGPLAGGLTTDTQYF. The CDR3 coding sequence is TGCAGTGCTAGTGGTCCGCTAGCGGGGGGGCTGACCACAGATACGCAGTATTTT. This chain connects TRBV20-1 to TRBJ2-3; TRBD2 aligns across 12 bases. CDR1 and CDR2 from the germline V gene are DFQATT and SNEGSKA (reference sequence). The CDR3 consists of 18 residues. After removal of 3 bases from V and 2 bases from J, the junction contained 12 bases not matched to a gene.

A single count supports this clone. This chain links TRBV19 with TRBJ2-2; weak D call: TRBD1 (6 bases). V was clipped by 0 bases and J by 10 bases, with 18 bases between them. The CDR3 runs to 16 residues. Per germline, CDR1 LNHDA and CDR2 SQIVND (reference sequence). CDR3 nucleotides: TGTGCCAGTAGTATAGACGCCCGGGACACCCCTGTGGAGCTGTTTTTT. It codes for CASSIDARDTPVELFF.

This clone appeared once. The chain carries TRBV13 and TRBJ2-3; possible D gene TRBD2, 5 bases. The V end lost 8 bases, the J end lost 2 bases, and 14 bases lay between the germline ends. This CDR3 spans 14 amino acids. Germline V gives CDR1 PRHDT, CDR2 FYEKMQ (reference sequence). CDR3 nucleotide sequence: TGTGCCAGCGCGGGCAGAATTAACACAGATACGCAGTATTTT. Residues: CASAGRINTDTQYF.

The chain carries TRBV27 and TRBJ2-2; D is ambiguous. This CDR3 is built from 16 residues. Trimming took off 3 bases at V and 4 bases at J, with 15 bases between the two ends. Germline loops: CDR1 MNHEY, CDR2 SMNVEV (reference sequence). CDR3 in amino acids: CASSFRSSTRTGELFF. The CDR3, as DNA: TGTGCCAGCAGTTTTCGGTCGTCCACCCGCACCGGGGAGCTGTTTTTT.

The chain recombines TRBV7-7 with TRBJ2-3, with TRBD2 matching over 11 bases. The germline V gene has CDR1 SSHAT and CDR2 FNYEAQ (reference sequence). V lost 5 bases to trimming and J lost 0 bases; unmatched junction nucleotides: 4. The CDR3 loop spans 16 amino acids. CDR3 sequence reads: CASSAGLAVSTDTQYF. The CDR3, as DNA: TGTGCCAGCAGCGCGGGACTAGCGGTTAGCACAGATACGCAGTATTTT.

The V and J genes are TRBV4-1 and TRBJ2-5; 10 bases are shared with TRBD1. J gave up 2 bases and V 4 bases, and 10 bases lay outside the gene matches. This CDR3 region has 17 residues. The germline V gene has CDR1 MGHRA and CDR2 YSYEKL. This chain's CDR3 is CASSRDPTGGFQETQYF. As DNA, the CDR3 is TGCGCCAGCAGCCGGGACCCGACAGGGGGCTTTCAAGAGACCCAGTACTTC.

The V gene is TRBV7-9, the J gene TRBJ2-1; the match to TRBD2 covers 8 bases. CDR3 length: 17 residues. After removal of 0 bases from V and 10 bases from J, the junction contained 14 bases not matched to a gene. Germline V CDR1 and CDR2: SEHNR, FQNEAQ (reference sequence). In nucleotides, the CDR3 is TGTGCCAGCAGCTTAGCGAGGGGACTAGAGGGGGTTTCGGAGCAGTTCTTC. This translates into CASSLARGLEGVSEQFF.

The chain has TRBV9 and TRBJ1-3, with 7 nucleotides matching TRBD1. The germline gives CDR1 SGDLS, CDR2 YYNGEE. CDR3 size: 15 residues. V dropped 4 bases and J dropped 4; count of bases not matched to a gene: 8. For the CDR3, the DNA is TGTGCCAGCAGCCCCCGACAGGGTGTCGGAAACACCATATATTTT. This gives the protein CASSPRQGVGNTIYF. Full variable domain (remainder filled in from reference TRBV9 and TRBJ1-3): DSGVTQTPKHLITATGQRVTLRCSPRSGDLSVYWYQQSLDQGLQFLIQYYNGEERAKGNILERFSAQQFPDLHSELNLSSLELGDSALYFCASSPRQGVGNTIYFGEGSWLTVV.

The CDR3 sequence is CASTTSGRDDEQFF. The DNA for the CDR3 is TGTGCCAGCACGACTAGCGGGAGAGACGATGAGCAGTTCTTC. V and J are TRBV3-1 (or the pseudogene TRBV3-2) and TRBJ2-1, with 12 positions matching TRBD2. The V segment lost 7 bases and the J segment 8 bases; nucleotides outside the gene matches: 6. Germline-derived CDR1 and CDR2 are LGHDT and YNNKEL (reference sequence). CDR3 size: 14 residues.

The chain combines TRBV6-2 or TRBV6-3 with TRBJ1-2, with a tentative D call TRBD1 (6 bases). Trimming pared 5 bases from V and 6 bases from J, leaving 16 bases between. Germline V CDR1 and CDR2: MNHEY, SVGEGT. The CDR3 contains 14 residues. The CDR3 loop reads CASSHGQLRHGYTF. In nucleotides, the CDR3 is TGTGCCAGCAGTCATGGACAGCTCCGCCATGGCTACACCTTC.

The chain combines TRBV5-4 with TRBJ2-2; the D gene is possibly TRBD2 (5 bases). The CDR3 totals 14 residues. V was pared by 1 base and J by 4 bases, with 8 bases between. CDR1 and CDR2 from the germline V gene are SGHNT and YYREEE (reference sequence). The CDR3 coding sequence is TGTGCCAGCAGCTTGACGGGATCCACCGGGGAGCTGTTTTTT. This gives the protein CASSLTGSTGELFF.

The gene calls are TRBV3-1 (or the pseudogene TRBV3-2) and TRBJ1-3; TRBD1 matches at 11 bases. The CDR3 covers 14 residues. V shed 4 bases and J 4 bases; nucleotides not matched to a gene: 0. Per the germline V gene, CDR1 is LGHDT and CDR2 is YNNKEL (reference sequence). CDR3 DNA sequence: TGTGCCAGCAGCCGGACAGGGGGCGGAAACACCATATATTTT. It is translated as CASSRTGGGNTIYF.

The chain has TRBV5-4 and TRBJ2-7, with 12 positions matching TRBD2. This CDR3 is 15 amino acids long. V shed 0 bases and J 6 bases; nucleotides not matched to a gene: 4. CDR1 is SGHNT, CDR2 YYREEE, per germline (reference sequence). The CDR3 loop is CASSLGLAGAGEQYV. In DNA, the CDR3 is TGTGCCAGCAGCTTGGGACTAGCGGGAGCGGGCGAGCAGTACGTC.

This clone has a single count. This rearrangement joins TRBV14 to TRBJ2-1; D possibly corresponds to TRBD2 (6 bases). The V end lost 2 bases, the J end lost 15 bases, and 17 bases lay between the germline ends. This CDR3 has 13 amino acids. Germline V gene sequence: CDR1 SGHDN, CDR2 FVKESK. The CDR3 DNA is TGTGCCAGCAGCCAATACGGGACTGAAAGATGGTTCTTC. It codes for CASSQYGTERWFF.

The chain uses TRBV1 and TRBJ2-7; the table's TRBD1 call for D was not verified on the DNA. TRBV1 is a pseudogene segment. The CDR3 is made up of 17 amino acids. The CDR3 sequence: CTSSPPRGPTGRNEQYF. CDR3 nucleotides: TGCACCAGCAGCCCCCCCCGGGGCCCGACAGGGAGGAACGAGCAGTACTTC.

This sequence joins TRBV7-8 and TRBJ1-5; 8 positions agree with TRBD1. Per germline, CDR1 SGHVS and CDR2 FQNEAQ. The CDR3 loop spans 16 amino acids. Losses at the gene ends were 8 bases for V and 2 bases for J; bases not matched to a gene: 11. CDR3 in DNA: TGTGCCAGCGGACCAGACAGGGGCAGGGGCAATCAGCCCCAGCATTTT. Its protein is CASGPDRGRGNQPQHF.

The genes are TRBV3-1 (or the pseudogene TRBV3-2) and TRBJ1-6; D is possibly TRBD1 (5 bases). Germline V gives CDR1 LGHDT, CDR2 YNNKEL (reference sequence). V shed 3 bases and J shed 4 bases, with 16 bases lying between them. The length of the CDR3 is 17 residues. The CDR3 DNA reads TGTGCCAGCAGCCAGATCGGGGGGGAACCTTATAATTCACCCCTCCACTTT. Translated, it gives CASSQIGGEPYNSPLHF.

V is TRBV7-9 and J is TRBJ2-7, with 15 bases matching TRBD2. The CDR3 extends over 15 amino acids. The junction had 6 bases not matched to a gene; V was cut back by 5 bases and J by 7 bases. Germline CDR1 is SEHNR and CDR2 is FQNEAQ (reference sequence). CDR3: CASSPGLAGGEEQYV. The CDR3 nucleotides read TGTGCCAGCAGCCCTGGACTAGCGGGAGGGGAGGAGCAGTACGTC.

The CDR3 nucleotides read TGTGCCAGCAGCCCTAGCCGCGTAGGACAGGGGGGCTACACCTTC. It specifies CASSPSRVGQGGYTF. V usage is TRBV7-9 and J usage is TRBJ1-2; 9 positions agree with TRBD1. This CDR3 comprises 15 residues. V lost 5 bases to trimming and J lost 8 bases; unmatched junction nucleotides: 12. Per germline, CDR1 SEHNR and CDR2 FQNEAQ (reference sequence).

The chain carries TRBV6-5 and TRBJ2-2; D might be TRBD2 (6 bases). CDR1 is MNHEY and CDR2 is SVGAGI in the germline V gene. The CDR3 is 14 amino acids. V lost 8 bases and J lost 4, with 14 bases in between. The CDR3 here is CASGGTVGTGELFF. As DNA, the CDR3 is TGTGCCAGCGGCGGGACGGTGGGCACCGGGGAGCTGTTTTTT.

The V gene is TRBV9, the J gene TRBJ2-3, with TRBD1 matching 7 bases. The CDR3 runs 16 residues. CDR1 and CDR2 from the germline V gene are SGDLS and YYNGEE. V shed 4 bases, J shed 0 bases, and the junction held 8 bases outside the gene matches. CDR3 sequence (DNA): TGTGCCAGCAGCCAATCCAGGGGGATAAGCACAGATACGCAGTATTTT. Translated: CASSQSRGISTDTQYF.

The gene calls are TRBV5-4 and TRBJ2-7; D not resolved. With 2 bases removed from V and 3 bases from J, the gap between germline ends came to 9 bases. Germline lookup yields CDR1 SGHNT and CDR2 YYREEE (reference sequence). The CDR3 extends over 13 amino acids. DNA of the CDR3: TGTGCCAGCAGCTTTGGAGTATTCTACGAGCAGTACGTC. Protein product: CASSFGVFYEQYV.